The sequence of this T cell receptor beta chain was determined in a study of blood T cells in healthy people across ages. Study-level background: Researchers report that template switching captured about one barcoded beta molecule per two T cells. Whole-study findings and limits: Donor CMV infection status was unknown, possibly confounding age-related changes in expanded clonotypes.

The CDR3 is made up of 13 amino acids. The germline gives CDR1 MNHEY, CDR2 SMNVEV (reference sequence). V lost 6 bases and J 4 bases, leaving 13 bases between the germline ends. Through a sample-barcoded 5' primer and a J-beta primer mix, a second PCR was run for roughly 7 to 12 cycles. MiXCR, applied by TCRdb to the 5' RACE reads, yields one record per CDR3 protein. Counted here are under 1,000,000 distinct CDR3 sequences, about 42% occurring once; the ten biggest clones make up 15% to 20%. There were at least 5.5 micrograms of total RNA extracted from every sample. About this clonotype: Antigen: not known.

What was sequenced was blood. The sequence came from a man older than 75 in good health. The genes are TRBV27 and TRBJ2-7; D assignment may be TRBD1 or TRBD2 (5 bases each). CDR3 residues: CASSFEGKYEQYF. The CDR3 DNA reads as TGTGCCAGCAGCTTCGAGGGGAAGTACGAGCAGTACTTC.